This T cell receptor beta chain derives from a study of graft-versus-host responses after intestinal transplantation (dated by TCRdb to the early 2020s). Background for the entire study: The transplants that recipients got were multivisceral, liver-intestinal, or isolated intestinal. Every recipient was given anti-thymocyte globulin induction, followed by roughly 3 years of maintenance tacrolimus and steroids. After intestinal transplantation, graft-versus-host and host-versus-graft alloreactive T cell clones in the graft, circulation and bone marrow were tracked using bulk TCR-beta CDR3 sequencing. Alloreactive clones were identified by sequencing pre-transplant mixed lymphocyte reaction products and comparing them with unstimulated pre-transplant donor and recipient T cells. Of the roughly 23 intestinal transplant recipients enrolled in the cohort, one of whom was a retransplant, 3 patients without pretransplant specimens were excluded. Donor T cell macrochimerism was defined as a peak of at least 4% donor T cells among recipient peripheral blood mononuclear cells. Rather than being sequenced by the commercial service, samples from a few later patients were sequenced in-house on an Illumina MiSeq and processed with MiXCR.

Sample time point, as interpreted from the label and publication: cells obtained before transplantation from donor or recipient. CD3+CD4+ and CD3+CD8+ populations were FACS-sorted from unstimulated pre-transplant donor and recipient cells taken from spleen or lymph nodes. Details on this clone: There is no known antigen for this receptor. Per-base qualities were not stored, and no clone one base away is much larger.

Library preparation employed the immunoSEQ multiplex PCR assay. For most patients, genomic DNA was isolated using the Qiagen DNeasy Blood and Tissue Kit and was shipped frozen to Adaptive Biotechnologies for TCR sequencing. High-throughput TCR-beta CDR3 sequencing of genomic DNA from most patients was performed by Adaptive Biotechnologies. Under the source paper's analysis protocol: Adaptive's ImmunoSEQ software supplied the TCR sequencing data for approximately 18 patients, while MiXCR and VDJtools were used to process three other patients. CD4 versus CD8 sorting errors were corrected by removing sequences found in both subsets at a frequency ratio below 5:1. CDR3 nucleotide sequences shared between donor and recipient were removed because the origin of such sequences could not be assigned. To count as alloreactive, a clone needed at least 2-fold expansion over unstimulated cells and a minimum CFSE-low frequency of 0.002% (template counts) or 0.001% (read counts). Mappable clones were those detected in sequenced pre-transplant spleen, lymph node, or MLR CFSE-low populations of the donor or recipient. Cumulative frequency of alloreactive clones was calculated as a percentage of all sequences weighted by copy number. Drawn from immuneACCESS, this table holds only the in-frame rearrangements with V and J called that TCRdb kept. Clones are partly lost; checked studies trace under half to an unresolved V gene and leave the rest unexplained. That table supplies the V and J calls and clone size; D and trimming were determined from the DNA. A total of about 150,000 clones appear in this sample, 80% to 95% of them only once. About 0.18% of the sample belongs to the ten largest clones.

The V end loses 3 bases and the J end loses 4 bases, and a stretch of 9 bases separates them. Including cysteine and phenylalanine, the CDR3 has 13 amino acids. Only CDR3 DNA remains: 39 bases, in frame from the first base. As encoded in the germline V gene (reference sequence), CDR1 is PRHDT while CDR2 is FYEKMQ. The paper as a whole reports these results and caveats: The conclusions were limited by the relatively low number and heterogeneity of the intestinal transplant patients. GvH clones turned up in recipient bone marrow, with some appearing earlier in ileal mucosa or blood, a pattern consistent with an intestinal mucosal origin. Peak levels of circulating GvH clones were associated with declines in HvG clones early after transplant. In the allografts of patients with donor T cell macrochimerism, GvH to HvG T cell clonal ratios were high.

The receptor comes from a human donor who received an intestinal transplant. The rearranged chain carries TRBV13 and TRBJ2-5; the D gene lacks a confident call. The starting material was unstimulated CD4+ T cells sorted from spleen or lymph node cells, obtained before intestinal transplant. The DNA is as follows: TGTGCCAGCAGCTTTGGTGACTTAGAGACCCAGTACTTC. Its protein reads: CASSFGDLETQYF.